This T cell receptor (beta chain) is from a study of human T cells and chemical hapten exposure. This CDR3 has 15 residues. Germline V gene data show CDR1 as MNHEY and CDR2 as SMNVEV (reference sequence). V gave up 2 bases and J gave up 1 base, with 11 bases separating them. It was from unfractionated whole blood that total RNA was extracted. Each CDR3 protein gets one entry after TCRdb re-called the 5' RACE reads with MiXCR. The sample includes 75,000 or so distinct CDR3 sequences, 15% to 20% seen only once; the top ten take under 7.5%. This clonotype was found a few times. As yet, its antigen is unknown. The study, taken as a whole, reports: TCRs at a frequency above 1 in 1000 stayed unchanged with DPC sensitization.

The receptor's source is a female donor in good health. The chain couples TRBV27 to TRBJ1-1; unclear D gene. CDR3 nucleotide sequence: TGTGCCAGCAGTTTAAACGGGTTTCCGAACACTGAAGCTTTCTTT. Amino acids: CASSLNGFPNTEAFF.